This record concerns one T cell receptor (beta chain) sequence. No antigen is known for it. The data derive from a study of cytomegalovirus exposure and HLA in healthy donors. 13 Jbeta primers and 60 Vbeta primers were used for the PCR. The table came from immunoSEQ multiplex PCR; TCRdb's copy has only in-frame clones and leaves some out. The table includes some 120,000 clones, 82% detected once. Study-level results: Association with HLA alleles at 0.05 false discovery rate was found for 15,000 to 20,000 TCR beta sequences in a later analysis. Accurate predictions that matched the HLA-A and HLA-B alleles of most subjects were reportedly made from TCR beta sequences.

Germline V gene sequence: CDR1 SGHRS, CDR2 YFSETQ. Trimming at V came to 4 bases and at J to 7 bases, leaving 4 bases not matched to a gene. This CDR3 spans 13 amino acids. This TCR derives from a man aged 25-40 years in good health and CMV-seropositive. Sequencing was performed on PBMCs. This chain uses TRBV5-1 with TRBJ1-4, with 7 bases matching TRBD1. The CDR3: CASSTGVAEKLFF. The CDR3 DNA follows: TGCGCCAGCAGCACAGGGGTAGCTGAAAAACTGTTTTTT.